This TCR beta chain was obtained from a study of beta chain features in type 1 diabetes. In germline, CDR1 is SEHNR, CDR2 FQNEAQ (reference sequence). The CDR3 consists of 13 residues. V gave up 5 bases and J gave up 0 bases, with 4 bases separating them. This clone was counted a few times. Its antigen is not identified. Reverse transcribing all isolated RNA meant expressed TCRB transcripts were sequenced. Produced via immunoSEQ multiplex PCR; TCRdb's table is partial and in-frame only. The repertoire holds a few hundred thousand clones, with about 13% as singletons. Findings of the study overall: Significant though moderate, a shortening of TCRB CDR3s appeared in all four CD4+ subsets of Type 1 diabetes patients.

The clonotype originates from a woman aged 18 to 35 with type 1 diabetes. The chain combines TRBV7-9 with TRBJ2-2, with D hard to call. Sequenced: naive CD4+ T cells from blood. In DNA form, the CDR3 reads TGTGCCAGCAGCCGCGCGAACACCGGGGAGCTGTTTTTT. The encoded protein is CASSRANTGELFF.